This TCR beta chain was identified in a study of blood T cell repertoires in COVID-19. Study details: The samples span acute and convalescent COVID-19 from the United States, Italy and Spain. T cells, B-cell-depleted T cells, or PBMCs provided the cDNA or gDNA that served as material.

Germline values: CDR1 LNHDA, CDR2 SQIVND (reference sequence). This CDR3 region has 14 residues. V gave up 3 bases and J gave up 7 bases; unmatched junction bases: 9. Original handling: Reference gene primer amplification gave nucleated cell count estimates. The repertoire was sequenced with immunoSEQ multiplex PCR; TCRdb's copy has only in-frame clones and lacks some. V, J and clone size derive from that table, while D and trimming were established from the DNA sequence. The data show roughly 97,000 clones, approximately 76% seen once. The sample holds a few counts of this clone. This clonotype was sampled from a man aged 65 to 79 with acute or convalescent COVID-19. V gene TRBV19 combines with J gene TRBJ2-7; 7 positions agree with TRBD2. The sample taken for sequencing was peripheral blood. CDR3 bases: TGTGCCAGTAGTATCGGGGGGAATTCTGGTGAGCAGTACTTC. It is translated as CASSIGGNSGEQYF.